This entry lists 14 T cell receptor beta chains sequenced from one sample in a study of shared clonotypes between healthy human individuals. The data were produced by immunoSEQ multiplex PCR, yet TCRdb's version contains in-frame clones alone and is incomplete. The table records about 2.3 million clones, 85% to 95% of them present only once. The sequenced material came from naive CD4+ T cells from PBMCs. This sample's subset: CD45RA+ positively selected. These receptors originate from a man in his late teens or twenties in good health. Some clones in this sample may be carry-over from other donors' samples.

The chain is built from TRBV11-2 and TRBJ1-3, with 8 bases lining up with TRBD1. CDR3 size: 16 residues. Germline CDR1 is SGHAT and CDR2 is FQNNGV. V lost 2 bases, J lost 2 bases, and 5 bases stayed unmatched. CDR3 DNA sequence: TGTGCCAGCAGCTTAAGGCCGGACAGGGCTGGAAACACCATATATTTT. It is translated as CASSLRPDRAGNTIYF.

J is TRBJ2-2 and V is TRBV5-1; D is perhaps TRBD1 (6 bases). The CDR3 extends over 15 amino acids. CDR1 and CDR2 from the germline V gene are SGHRS and YFSETQ. With 3 bases removed from V and 1 base from J, the gap between germline ends came to 10 bases. The CDR3 DNA reads as TGCGCCAGCAGCTCGGGACACGTGAACACCGGGGAGCTGTTTTTT. Amino acid sequence: CASSSGHVNTGELFF.

The V and J genes are TRBV18 and TRBJ2-5, with 13 bases aligning to TRBD2. The CDR3 is 16 residues long. Germline assignment: CDR1 KGHSH and CDR2 LQKENI. V was pared by 2 bases and J by 4 bases, with 4 bases of the junction left unmatched. The CDR3 reads CASSPSGLAGLETQYF. CDR3 nucleotides: TGTGCCAGCTCACCATCGGGACTAGCGGGGCTAGAGACCCAGTACTTC.

The chain couples TRBV11-2 to TRBJ2-5; a weak D match, TRBD2 (7 bases). CDR3 length equals 15 residues. The V gene's germline CDR1 is SGHAT and CDR2 FQNNGV. Deletions cut 8 bases from V and 2 bases from J, with 18 bases between. The DNA of the CDR3 is TGTGCCAGCGCTAGTCAGGGGACTATACAAGAGACCCAGTACTTC. Protein product: CASASQGTIQETQYF.

V gene TRBV6-1 combines with J gene TRBJ1-2; 7 bases are a match to TRBD1. V gave up 2 bases and J gave up 2 bases; unmatched junction bases: 5. Looked up from germline, CDR1 is MNHNS and CDR2 is SASEGT. The CDR3 length is 15 residues. The CDR3 sequence is CASSERAGQNYGYTF. CDR3 nucleotide sequence: TGTGCCAGCAGTGAAAGGGCGGGACAGAACTATGGCTACACCTTC.

The CDR3 bases are TGTGCCAGCAGAAGCGGGAGACTCCCGCAGTATTTT. Translated, it gives CASRSGRLPQYF. The chain employs TRBV28 and TRBJ2-3; 8 bases fit TRBD2. The germline V gene has CDR1 MDHEN and CDR2 SYDVKM. Trimming took 6 bases from V and 10 from J; bases not matched to a gene: 6. The CDR3 sequence is 12 residues long.

This chain links TRBV5-1 with TRBJ1-4; 8 positions agree with TRBD1. Trimming at V came to 3 bases and at J to 8 bases, leaving 6 bases not matched to a gene. Per germline, CDR1 SGHRS and CDR2 YFSETQ. CDR3 size: 14 residues. The CDR3 is CASSWTGIGEKLFF. DNA for the CDR3: TGCGCCAGCAGCTGGACAGGGATAGGCGAAAAACTGTTTTTT.

This clone was recorded a few times. V gene TRBV19 combines with J gene TRBJ2-5, with unresolved D. V was clipped by 6 bases and J by 3 bases, with 8 bases between them. The CDR3 length is 12 residues. Germline CDR1 reads LNHDA; CDR2 reads SQIVND (reference sequence). CDR3 bases: TGTGCCAGTAGCGTCCGCGAAGAGACCCAGTACTTC. This translates into CASSVREETQYF.

This clone was recorded only once. Other DNA sequences in this sample translate to the same CDR3. The J gene is TRBJ2-7, the V gene TRBV28, with 9 bases identical to TRBD2. CDR1 MDHEN and CDR2 SYDVKM come from the germline V gene. The CDR3 is made up of 14 amino acids. V shed 8 bases and J 1 base; nucleotides not matched to a gene: 6. This CDR3 reads CASPASGTSYEQYF. The CDR3 DNA sequence: TGTGCCAGCCCGGCTAGCGGGACTTCCTACGAGCAGTACTTC.

V and J are TRBV5-4 and TRBJ2-4; 7 positions match TRBD2. CDR3 length: 16 residues. Germline assignment: CDR1 SGHNT and CDR2 YYREEE (reference sequence). V trimming: 3 bases; J trimming: 0 bases; junction bases outside the gene matches: 6. CDR3 sequence: CASSSSGLIAKNIQYF. The CDR3 bases are TGTGCCAGCAGCTCTAGCGGCTTAATAGCCAAAAACATTCAGTACTTC.

The chain is built from TRBV7-8 and TRBJ1-2; D unresolved. Germline V gives CDR1 SGHVS, CDR2 FQNEAQ. Trimming removed 5 bases from V and 7 bases from J, with 20 bases in between. The CDR3 has 15 amino acids. The CDR3 DNA is TGTGCCAGCAGCCCGGAGCGCGTAGTCACCGCTGGCTACACCTTC. It yields the protein CASSPERVVTAGYTF. The variable domain in full, completed from reference TRBV7-8 and TRBJ1-2, reads GAGVSQSPRYKVAKRGQDVALRCDPISGHVSLFWYQQALGQGPEFLTYFQNEAQLDKSGLPSDRFFAERPEGSVSTLKIQRTQQEDSAVYLCASSPERVVTAGYTFGSGTRLTVV.

The genes are TRBV7-2 and TRBJ1-4, with 8 bases fitting TRBD1. CDR3 length equals 14 residues. CDR1 is SGHTA, CDR2 FQGNSA, per germline. J gave up 5 bases and V 3 bases, and 2 bases lay outside the gene matches. The CDR3 region has the DNA TGTGCCAGCAGCTTGACAGGGGCAAATGAAAAACTGTTTTTT. It is translated as CASSLTGANEKLFF.

The chain combines TRBV5-1 with TRBJ2-1; 9 bases are a match to TRBD2. The CDR3 extends over 18 amino acids. V shed 0 bases and J 1 base; nucleotides not matched to a gene: 8. Germline V gene sequence: CDR1 SGHRS, CDR2 YFSETQ. CDR3 sequence (DNA): TGCGCCAGCAGCTTGGGGGGTAGCGGGAGTAAATCCTACAATGAGCAGTTCTTC. Translating it yields CASSLGGSGSKSYNEQFF.

The genes are TRBV7-7 and TRBJ2-2, with TRBD2 identical over 7 bases. This CDR3 has 14 amino acids. Germline CDR1 is SSHAT and CDR2 is FNYEAQ (reference sequence). The V gene end was trimmed by 6 bases and the J gene end by 6 bases; junction bases not matched to a gene: 7. CDR3: CASRRTSMAGELFF. The CDR3 DNA reads TGTGCCAGCAGACGGACTAGTATGGCCGGGGAGCTGTTTTTT. The full variable domain, its missing parts supplied by reference TRBV7-7 and TRBJ2-2, is GAGVSQSPRYKVTKRGQDVTLRCDPISSHATLYWYQQALGQGPEFLTYFNYEAQPDKSGLPSDRFSAERPEGSISTLTIQRTEQRDSAMYRCASRRTSMAGELFFGEGSRLTVL.